The rows below give T cell receptor beta chains drawn from one sample of a study of blood T cell repertoires in COVID-19. The repertoire was sequenced with immunoSEQ multiplex PCR; TCRdb's copy has only in-frame clones and lacks some. The table has 90,000 to 100,000 clones, around 90% seen once; the top ten hold about 18%. Sequenced sample: peripheral blood. The source of these receptors is a woman aged 55 to 70 with COVID-19, enrolled during active disease. The CDR3 runs from the conserved cysteine through the conserved F or W. Each record gives: CDR3 protein, CDR3 DNA, J gene, V gene, clone size, D gene. A D gene is named only where the DNA matches it firmly. Not all rows give a size; the values are once, few, many and, for expanded clones, a class.

CASSMLTGGQETQYF | TGTGCCAGCAGCATGCTGACAGGGGGACAAGAGACCCAGTACTTC | TRBJ2-5 | TRBV28 | NA | TRBD1
CASSGQINTEAFF | TGTGCCAGCAGCGGACAGATCAACACTGAAGCTTTCTTT | TRBJ1-1 | TRBV7-6 | few | NA
CATSQAGELFF | TGTGCCACCAGCCAGGCCGGGGAGCTGTTTTTT | TRBJ2-2 | TRBV24-1 | NA | NA
CASSLLLAGLLQETQYF | TGTGCCAGCAGCTTGTTGCTAGCGGGGTTGTTGCAAGAGACCCAGTACTTC | TRBJ2-5 | TRBV5-6 | NA | TRBD2
CASSSTGFNEQFF | TGTGCCAGCAGCTCCACAGGGTTCAATGAGCAGTTCTTC | TRBJ2-1 | TRBV6-2/TRBV6-3 | once | NA
CASSFLAASTDTQYF | TGTGCCAGCAGCTTCCTAGCGGCTAGCACAGATACGCAGTATTTT | TRBJ2-3 | TRBV7-9 | NA | TRBD2
CAWSDGGAGNEQFF | TGTGCCTGGAGTGACGGGGGGGCGGGCAATGAGCAGTTCTTC | TRBJ2-1 | TRBV30 | NA | TRBD2
CASSLVPQGESNQPQHF | TGCGCCAGCAGCTTGGTCCCACAGGGGGAGAGCAATCAGCCCCAGCATTTT | TRBJ1-5 | TRBV5-1 | NA | TRBD1
CAIKTRDSPLHF | TGTGCCATCAAGACCCGGGATTCACCCCTCCACTTT | TRBJ1-6 | TRBV10-3 | NA | NA
CASSARDSPYNEQFF | TGTGCCAGCAGCGCCCGGGACAGTCCTTACAATGAGCAGTTCTTC | TRBJ2-1 | TRBV9 | NA | TRBD1
CASRRLASETQYF | TGTGCCAGCAGGAGACTAGCATCAGAGACCCAGTACTTC | TRBJ2-5 | TRBV7-2 | NA | TRBD2
CASTPGGRTDTQYF | TGTGCCAGTACCCCGGGAGGGCGCACAGATACGCAGTATTTT | TRBJ2-3 | TRBV19 | once | TRBD2
CASSSGTGMISYNSPLHF | TGTGCCAGCAGCTCAGGGACAGGGATGATCTCCTATAATTCACCCCTCCACTTT | TRBJ1-6 | TRBV5-4 | NA | TRBD1
CASSLAGRGYTDTQYF | TGTGCCAGCAGCTTAGCCGGTCGGGGATACACAGATACGCAGTATTTT | TRBJ2-3 | TRBV7-8 | NA | NA
CAWSPPGLDSGAQYF | TGTGCCTGGAGTCCCCCGGGACTAGACTCCGGAGCCCAGTACTTC | TRBJ2-5 | TRBV30 | NA | TRBD2
CASSQAPYYEQYF | TGTGCCAGCAGCCAAGCCCCCTACTACGAGCAGTACTTC | TRBJ2-7 | TRBV3-1/TRBV3-2 | once | NA
CASSLNPQGVGTEAFF | TGCGCCAGCAGCCTAAACCCACAGGGGGTTGGCACTGAAGCTTTCTTT | TRBJ1-1 | TRBV4-1 | NA | TRBD1
CASSLETGINYGYTF | TGTGCCAGCTCACTTGAGACAGGGATTAACTATGGCTACACCTTC | TRBJ1-2 | TRBV18 | NA | TRBD1
CASSLRGNLDYGYTF | TGTGCCAGCAGCCTAAGGGGGAACTTGGACTATGGCTACACCTTC | TRBJ1-2 | TRBV6-5 | NA | NA
CATSRDLGQGGNQPQHF | TGTGCCACCAGCAGAGACCTGGGACAGGGTGGCAATCAGCCCCAGCATTTT | TRBJ1-5 | TRBV15 | NA | TRBD1
CASSWGVVGTDTQYF | TGTGCCAGCAGCTGGGGAGTAGTAGGCACAGATACGCAGTATTTT | TRBJ2-3 | TRBV7-2 | NA | NA
CASRPIRDSYEQYF | TGTGCCAGCAGACCTATCCGGGACTCCTACGAGCAGTACTTC | TRBJ2-7 | TRBV11-2 | few | NA
CASSDSQQGIGYTF | TGTGCCAGCAGTGACTCCCAACAGGGTATAGGCTACACCTTC | TRBJ1-2 | TRBV6-4 | NA | NA
CASSPPRQGSTYNSPLHF | TGTGCCAGCAGTCCCCCTCGACAGGGTAGTACCTATAATTCACCCCTCCACTTT | TRBJ1-6 | TRBV6-6 | NA | TRBD1
CASSVGAINRGGYTF | TGTGCCAGCAGCGTAGGGGCCATCAATAGGGGTGGCTACACCTTC | TRBJ1-2 | TRBV9 | NA | NA
CARTSTGGYVYGYTF | TGTGCCAGGACTTCCACAGGGGGCTACGTCTATGGCTACACCTTC | TRBJ1-2 | TRBV2 | NA | TRBD1
CASSQERVIDTQYF | TGTGCCAGCAGCCAAGAGAGGGTGATAGATACGCAGTATTTT | TRBJ2-3 | TRBV4-2 | NA | NA
CASSLRISDEQYF | TGTGCCAGCAGTTTACGGATAAGCGACGAGCAGTACTTC | TRBJ2-7 | TRBV6-2/TRBV6-3 | once | NA
CASSGDVLNYGYTF | TGTGCCAGCAGCGGAGACGTACTTAACTATGGCTACACCTTC | TRBJ1-2 | TRBV2 | NA | NA
CATWTGGNEQYF | TGTGCCACGTGGACAGGGGGGAACGAGCAGTACTTC | TRBJ2-7 | TRBV27 | NA | TRBD1
CASSVGDRATDTQYF | TGCGCCAGCAGTGTTGGGGACAGGGCAACGGATACGCAGTATTTT | TRBJ2-3 | TRBV10-1 | NA | TRBD1
CASSQRGLAGDHTDTQYF | TGCGCCAGCAGCCAAAGGGGACTAGCGGGGGATCACACAGATACGCAGTATTTT | TRBJ2-3 | TRBV4-1 | NA | TRBD2
CASSHLQVYGYTF | TGTGCCAGCAGTCACCTCCAGGTCTATGGCTACACCTTC | TRBJ1-2 | TRBV13 | NA | NA
CASSLATGDQPQHF | TGCGCCAGCAGCTTGGCGACAGGGGACCAGCCCCAGCATTTT | TRBJ1-5 | TRBV5-1 | NA | TRBD1
CASSFGETGNQPQHF | TGTGCCAGCAGTTTCGGGGAGACGGGCAATCAGCCCCAGCATTTT | TRBJ1-5 | TRBV2 | NA | NA
CATGHQAFF | TGTGCCACGGGACATCAGGCTTTCTTT | TRBJ1-1 | TRBV30 | NA | NA